This T cell receptor (beta chain) was observed in a study of vaccination and CD4 T cells after COVID-19. Study-wide points: Relatively few convalescent patients were studied; early post-infection timepoints were not included.

The CDR3 spans 15 residues. Sequencing of cultured CD4+ T cell DNA used the Oncomine TCR Beta short-read assay. Each CDR3 protein gets one entry after TCRdb re-called the PCR reads with MiXCR. The table includes around 12,000 distinct CDR3 sequences, 35% to 40% detected once. Treatment here: approximately nine-day PBMC culture with coronavirus spike peptide pools or control peptides (ViraFEST assay). Under the ViraFEST approach, antigen-specific T cells were expanded with peptide pools and TCRs subsequently sequenced. Remarks on this clonotype: The antigen remains undetermined.

V and J are TRBV21-1 and TRBJ2-3; TRBD1, the table's D call, was not compared with the DNA. TRBV21-1 is a documented pseudogene. The TCR sequence derives from a human donor with COVID-19. Sequencing was carried out using cultured CD4+ T cells from blood. The CDR3 here is CASRNPGQGTDTQYF. The CDR3 DNA is TGTGCCAGCAGAAACCCGGGACAGGGTACAGATACGCAGTATTTT.